This T cell receptor (beta chain) was recovered during a study of shared clonotypes between healthy human individuals. Data came from immunoSEQ multiplex PCR; TCRdb stores just in-frame clones and leaves some out. The sample holds approximately 1.5 million clones, around 98.5% seen once. In the CD4+ fraction, cells were divided into CD45RA+ naive and CD45RA-negative memory subsets. Study-wide results and caveats: Naive CD4 clonotypes were shared across a handful of donors at roughly 5%.

Of note for this clone: Its target is not known.

Sequencing was carried out using naive CD4+ T cells sorted from blood. Subset indicated: CD45RA+ positively selected. The clonotype was recovered from a man younger than 40 in good health.

The CDR3 region is CAWSEQAGYTF. Here the CDR3 DNA reads TGTGCCTGGAGTGAACAGGCGGGCTACACCTTC. This chain joins TRBV30 and TRBJ1-2; D may be TRBD1 (5 bases). Trimming took 1 base from V and 8 from J, leaving 8 bases between them. Germline CDR1 GTSNPN, CDR2 SVGIG (reference sequence). The CDR3 extends over 11 amino acids.